A single sample gave rise to the 22 T cell receptor beta chains below, sequenced in a study of molecular identifiers for immune sequencing clone quantification. TCRdb used MiXCR to reprocess the PCR reads, holding one entry per CDR3 protein. The profile shows some 650,000 distinct CDR3 sequences, just under 20% of them singletons. The specimen was naive CD8+ T cells from blood, with Jurkat cell RNA spiked in. Indicated subset: FACS-sorted CD8+CD4-CCR7+CD45RA+ naive T cells. These receptors originate from a human donor in good health. Some libraries in this study had Jurkat cell RNA spiked in.

This clonotype was recorded a few times. The rearrangement uses TRBV6-1 and TRBJ2-1; the match to TRBD1 covers 8 bases. Germline V gene data show CDR1 as MNHNS and CDR2 as SASEGT. After removal of 3 bases from V and 15 bases from J, the junction contained 13 bases not matched to a gene. The CDR3 totals 14 residues. For the CDR3, the DNA is TGTGCCAGCAGTGAGTGGCAGGGGGCTTTTCCGGGGTTCTTC. It specifies CASSEWQGAFPGFF.

As to this clonotype: A read error may explain this, as a much larger clone is one base away. The V call is TRBV5-4, the J call TRBJ1-3; no definite D call. Trimming left V 3 bases short and J 0 bases short, with 7 bases between. The CDR3 extends over 14 amino acids. CDR1 and CDR2 (germline): SGHNT, YYREEE (reference sequence). CDR3 protein: CASSCDISGNTIYF. The DNA for the CDR3 is TGTGCCAGCAGCTGCGACATCTCTGGAAACACCATATATTTT.

This clonotype appeared many times. This rearrangement joins TRBV5-5 to TRBJ2-7; 7 bases map to TRBD1. The CDR3 length is 12 residues. Looked up from germline, CDR1 is SGHKS and CDR2 is YYEKEE (reference sequence). Trimming removed 1 base from V and 6 bases from J; junction bases left unmatched: 1. This chain's CDR3 is CASSLTGVEQYF. The CDR3 DNA is TGTGCCAGCAGCTTGACAGGGGTCGAGCAGTACTTC.

There are many counts of this clonotype. The V call is TRBV6-5, the J call TRBJ1-1; tentatively, D is TRBD1 (6 bases). V dropped 2 bases and J dropped 2 bases, with 9 bases sitting between them. The CDR3 loop spans 14 amino acids. The germline V gene has CDR1 MNHEY and CDR2 SVGAGI. The CDR3 DNA follows: TGTGCCAGCAGTTACATGGACAGAAACACTGAAGCTTTCTTT. The encoded protein is CASSYMDRNTEAFF.

CDR3 DNA sequence: TGCAGCGTTGAGGGACCGACGGGCTACGAGCAGTACTTC. This gives the protein CSVEGPTGYEQYF. The V and J genes are TRBV29-1 and TRBJ2-7, with D perhaps being TRBD1 or TRBD2 (5 bases each). The CDR3 spans 13 residues. V lost 3 bases to trimming and J lost 3 bases, with 12 bases between them. The germline CDR1 and CDR2 sequences are SQVTM and ANQGSEA.

This clonotype was seen many times. V gene TRBV6-5 combines with J gene TRBJ2-2, with D possibly TRBD2 on 5 matching bases. V lost 6 bases and J lost 1, with 9 bases in between. The CDR3 covers 14 residues. From germline, CDR1 is MNHEY and CDR2 SVGAGI. The CDR3 is CASSSGKNTGELFF. CDR3 DNA: TGTGCCAGCAGCTCCGGGAAGAACACCGGGGAGCTGTTTTTT.

Many counts were recorded for this clonotype. This rearrangement joins TRBV12-3 or TRBV12-4 to TRBJ2-3; D may be TRBD2 (6 bases). With 5 bases removed from V and 5 bases from J, the gap between germline ends came to 14 bases. The CDR3 extends over 14 amino acids. CDR3 in amino acids: CASSPGGLGDTQYF. CDR3 bases: TGTGCCAGCAGTCCTGGAGGGCTGGGAGATACGCAGTATTTT.

This clonotype was observed a handful of times. The CDR3: CSASVGLGAEQYF. Written as DNA, the CDR3 is TGCAGTGCTAGTGTGGGACTAGGGGCGGAGCAGTACTTC. V is TRBV20-1 and J is TRBJ2-7; 8 bases align to TRBD2. This CDR3 has 13 residues. J lost 7 bases, V lost 3 bases, and 8 bases had no gene match. Germline CDR1 is DFQATT and CDR2 is SNEGSKA (reference sequence).

This clonotype was detected ten times or more. The CDR3 spells CASSFFQGVIPYGYTF. Here the CDR3 DNA reads TGTGCCAGCAGTTTCTTCCAGGGCGTGATCCCCTATGGCTACACCTTC. This chain uses TRBV12-3 or TRBV12-4 with TRBJ1-2; maybe TRBD1 (5 bases). This CDR3 is built from 16 residues. The V end was cut by 3 bases, the J end by 4 bases, with 18 bases between.

The sample holds many counts of this clonotype. The chain joins TRBV4-3 to TRBJ2-7; D ambiguous. CDR3 size: 13 residues. Trimming took 0 bases from V and 3 from J, leaving 6 bases between them. CDR1 is LGHNA, CDR2 YSLEER, per germline. The CDR3 DNA reads as TGCGCCAGCAGCCAAGACGGGCTCTACGAGCAGTACTTC. Translating gives CASSQDGLYEQYF.

This clonotype was detected ten times or more. CDR3 sequence reads: CSVGGLEGTYEQYF. The CDR3 DNA reads TGCAGCGTGGGGGGGTTAGAGGGAACCTACGAGCAGTACTTC. The J gene is TRBJ2-7, the V gene TRBV29-1, with 7 bases that match TRBD2. Germline V gene lookup returns CDR1 SQVTM and CDR2 ANQGSEA. J gave up 2 bases and V 6 bases, and 10 bases lay outside the gene matches. The CDR3 spans 14 residues.

The gene calls are TRBV30 and TRBJ2-7; D perhaps matches TRBD2 (7 bases). The CDR3 is 13 amino acids. V was pared by 8 bases and J by 3 bases, with 17 bases between. In germline, CDR1 is GTSNPN, CDR2 SVGIG (reference sequence). The CDR3 protein is CARTGRGGYEQYF. The CDR3, as DNA: TGTGCCCGGACCGGTAGGGGGGGCTACGAGCAGTACTTC.

This clonotype appeared many times. The rearrangement joins TRBV7-3 to TRBJ2-2; TRBD2 matches 10 bases. The CDR3 has 16 residues. Germline loops: CDR1 SGHTA, CDR2 FQGTGA. V lost 3 bases to trimming and J lost 6 bases; unmatched junction nucleotides: 7. DNA for the CDR3: TGTGCCAGCAGCTTCCTAGCGGGAGAGAATGCCGGGGAGCTGTTTTTT. Encoded protein: CASSFLAGENAGELFF.

About this clonotype itself: A single base separates this from a much larger clone, so it may be a read error. The V and J genes are TRBV4-1 and TRBJ2-1; a possible D gene is TRBD1 (5 bases). The CDR3 runs to 14 residues. From germline, CDR1 is MGHRA and CDR2 YSYEKL. The V and J ends lost 5 bases and 8 bases respectively, with 16 bases between them. The CDR3 is CASSFRTRAHEQFF. For the CDR3, the DNA is TGCGCCAGCAGCTTCAGGACACGCGCCCATGAGCAGTTCTTC.

This clonotype came up many times. The chain links TRBV24-1 to TRBJ2-1; 12 bases align to TRBD2. This CDR3 has 17 residues. Germline values: CDR1 KGHDR, CDR2 SFDVKD. After removal of 4 bases from V and 3 bases from J, the junction contained 6 bases not matched to a gene. CDR3 in DNA: TGTGCCACCAGTGACGGACTAGCGGGAAGGTTCTACAATGAGCAGTTCTTC. Translation: CATSDGLAGRFYNEQFF.

V gene TRBV20-1 combines with J gene TRBJ2-7; TRBD1 is a possible D gene (5 bases). Per the germline V gene, CDR1 is DFQATT and CDR2 is SNEGSKA (reference sequence). Trimming removed 0 bases at V and 2 bases at J, with 14 bases between. The CDR3 extends over 15 amino acids. This CDR3 reads CSARDGSGFTYEQYF. CDR3 bases: TGCAGTGCTAGAGATGGGTCAGGGTTTACCTACGAGCAGTACTTC.

This clonotype was seen a few times. Written as DNA, the CDR3 is TGTGCCAGCAGAGAAGTTGGGACGGCCCAAAGCTCCTACGAGCAGTACTTC. Its translation: CASREVGTAQSSYEQYF. The chain links TRBV6-6 to TRBJ2-7; either TRBD1 or TRBD2 may fit D (5 bases each). The CDR3 runs to 17 residues. In germline, CDR1 is MNHNY, CDR2 SVGAGI (reference sequence). V was trimmed by 6 bases and J by 0 bases, leaving 21 bases between them.

Many counts were recorded for this clonotype. The genes are TRBV28 and TRBJ2-5; 9 bases align to TRBD1. The length of the CDR3 is 18 residues. The V and J ends lost 5 bases and 5 bases, in that order; junction bases with no gene match: 18. Germline V gene lookup returns CDR1 MDHEN and CDR2 SYDVKM. The CDR3 spells CASSDGEQGALFGETQYF. CDR3 coding DNA: TGTGCCAGCAGTGATGGAGAACAGGGGGCGTTATTCGGGGAGACCCAGTACTTC.

This clonotype came up many times. The V gene is TRBV7-6, the J gene TRBJ1-1; 10 bases are shared with TRBD1. With V trimmed by 5 bases and J by 7 bases, 13 bases remained unmatched. Germline V gene lookup returns CDR1 SGHVS and CDR2 FNYEAQ. The CDR3 extends over 16 amino acids. CDR3 region: CASSRTTGGEEDEAFF. The CDR3 nucleotides read TGTGCCAGCAGCAGGACGACAGGGGGCGAAGAGGATGAAGCTTTCTTT.

This clonotype was seen at least ten times. As DNA, the CDR3 is TGTGCCAGCAGCCCCCCGTTAACGGGGGGCTTGAACAATGAGCAGTTCTTC. Its translation: CASSPPLTGGLNNEQFF. The chain uses TRBV11-2 and TRBJ2-1; a possible D gene is TRBD2 (7 bases). V dropped 5 bases and J dropped 5 bases, with 22 bases sitting between them. This CDR3 has 17 residues. The germline gives CDR1 SGHAT, CDR2 FQNNGV.

This clonotype was observed at least ten times. This chain connects TRBV29-1 to TRBJ2-1, with D tentatively TRBD2 (6 bases). This CDR3 is 12 amino acids long. Trimming cost V 3 bases and J 5 bases, with 8 bases left between them. CDR1 and CDR2 (germline): SQVTM, ANQGSEA. CDR3 in amino acids: CSVDTGDNEQFF. CDR3 in DNA: TGCAGCGTTGATACGGGGGACAATGAGCAGTTCTTC.

This clonotype has at least ten counts. An end of the junction differs from the germline gene, which may be a read error. The rearrangement joins TRBV10-2 to TRBJ1-3, with D unresolved. Germline V gives CDR1 WSHSY, CDR2 SAAADI. CDR3 length: 15 residues. CDR3 bases: TGTGCCAGCAGTGAAACGGGTTCCTCTGGAAACACCATATATTTT. Protein: CASSETGSSGNTIYF.